One TCR beta chain is described in this entry. Its antigen is unidentified. Production of TCR cDNA was by 5'RACE template switching, which also added a universal primer site and UMIs. MiXCR was run by TCRdb on the 5' RACE reads, yielding one entry per CDR3 protein. Here the sample spans 70,000 or so distinct CDR3 sequences, under 9.5% being singletons. This sample is part of a study of T cells after yellow fever vaccination. Whole-study context: With SMART-Seq v4 Ultra Low Input, the fractions containing low cell numbers were prepared. Study results and limitations: Abundant bulk-population clonotypes could contaminate the FACS-sorted repertoires. Most primary-vaccination clones reappeared after the booster (just under 98% CD4, around 88% CD8).

V was pared by 5 bases and J by 4 bases, with 6 bases of the junction left unmatched. The CDR3 loop spans 14 amino acids. Germline CDR1 and CDR2: SGHTA and FQGTGA. The chain combines TRBV7-3 with TRBJ2-7, with 9 bases lining up with TRBD2. Sequences were derived from CD8+ T cells sorted from PBMCs, sampled 9 to 11 days after the first yellow fever vaccination. The receptor was derived from a man aged 18-30 years who received the YFV17D yellow fever vaccine. CDR3 in DNA: TGTGCCAGCAGCGTTGCTAGCGGGGAATACGAGCAGTACTTC. It encodes CASSVASGEYEQYF. The entire variable domain, with the rest obtained from reference TRBV7-3 and TRBJ2-7, is as follows: GAGVSQTPSNKVTEKGKYVELRCDPISGHTALYWYRQSLGQGPEFLIYFQGTGAADDSGLPNDRFFAVRPEGSVSTLKIQRTERGDSAVYLCASSVASGEYEQYFGPGTRLTVT.